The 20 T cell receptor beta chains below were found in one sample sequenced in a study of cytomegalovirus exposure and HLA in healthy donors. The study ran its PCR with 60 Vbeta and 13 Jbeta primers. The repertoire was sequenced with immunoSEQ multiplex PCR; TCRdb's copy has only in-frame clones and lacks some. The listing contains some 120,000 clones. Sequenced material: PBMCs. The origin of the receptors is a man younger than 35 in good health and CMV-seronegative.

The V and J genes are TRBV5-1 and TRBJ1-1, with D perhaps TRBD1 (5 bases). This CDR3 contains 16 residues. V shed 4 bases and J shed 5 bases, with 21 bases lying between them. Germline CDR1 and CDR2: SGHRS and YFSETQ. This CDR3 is CASSSEATGIGTEAFF. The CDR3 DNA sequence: TGCGCCAGCAGCAGCGAGGCTACAGGTATCGGGACTGAAGCTTTCTTT.

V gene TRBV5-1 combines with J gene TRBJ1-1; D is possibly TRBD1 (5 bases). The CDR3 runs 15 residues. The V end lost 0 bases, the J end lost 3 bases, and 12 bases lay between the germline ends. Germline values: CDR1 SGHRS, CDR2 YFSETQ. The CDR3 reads CASSLVGGRDTEAFF. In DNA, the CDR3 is TGCGCCAGCAGCTTGGTGGGGGGGAGGGACACTGAAGCTTTCTTT.

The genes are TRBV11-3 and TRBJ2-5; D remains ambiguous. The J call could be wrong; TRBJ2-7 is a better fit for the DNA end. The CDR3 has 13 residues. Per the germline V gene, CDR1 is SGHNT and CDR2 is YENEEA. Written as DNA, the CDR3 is TGTGCCAGCAGCTTTCGGTTTACCTACGAGCAGTACTTC. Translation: CASSFRFTYEQYF.

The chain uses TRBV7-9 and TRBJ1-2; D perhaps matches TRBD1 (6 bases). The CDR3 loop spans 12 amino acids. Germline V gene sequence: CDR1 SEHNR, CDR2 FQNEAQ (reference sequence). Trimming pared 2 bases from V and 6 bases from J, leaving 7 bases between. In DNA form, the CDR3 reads TGTGCCAGCAGCTTAAACAGGGATGGCTACACCTTC. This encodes CASSLNRDGYTF.

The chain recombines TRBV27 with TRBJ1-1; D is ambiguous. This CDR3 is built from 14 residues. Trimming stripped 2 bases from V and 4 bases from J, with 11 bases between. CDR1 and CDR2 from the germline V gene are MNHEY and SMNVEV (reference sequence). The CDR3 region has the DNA TGTGCCAGCAGTTTAAGTGTCGAGGGCACTGAAGCTTTCTTT. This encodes CASSLSVEGTEAFF.

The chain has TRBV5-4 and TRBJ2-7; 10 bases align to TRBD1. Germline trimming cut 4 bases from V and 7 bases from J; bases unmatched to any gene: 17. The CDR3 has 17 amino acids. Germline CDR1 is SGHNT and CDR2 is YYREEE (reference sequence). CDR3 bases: TGTGCCAGCAGCCCCGGAGGGTCGGGGACAGGGGTGAGGGAGCAGTACTTC. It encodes CASSPGGSGTGVREQYF.

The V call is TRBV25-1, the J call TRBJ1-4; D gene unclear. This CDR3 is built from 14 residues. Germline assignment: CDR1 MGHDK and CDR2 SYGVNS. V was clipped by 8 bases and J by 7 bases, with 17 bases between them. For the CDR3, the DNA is TGTGCCAGCGCGTCGGCGAGGGTTGGTGAAAAACTGTTTTTT. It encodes CASASARVGEKLFF.

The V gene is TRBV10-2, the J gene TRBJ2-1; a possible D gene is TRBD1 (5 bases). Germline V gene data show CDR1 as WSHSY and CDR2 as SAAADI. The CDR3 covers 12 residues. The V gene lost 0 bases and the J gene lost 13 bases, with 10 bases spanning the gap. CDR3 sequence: CASSESKTEQFF. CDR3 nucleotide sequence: TGCGCCAGCAGTGAGTCGAAGACAGAACAGTTCTTC.

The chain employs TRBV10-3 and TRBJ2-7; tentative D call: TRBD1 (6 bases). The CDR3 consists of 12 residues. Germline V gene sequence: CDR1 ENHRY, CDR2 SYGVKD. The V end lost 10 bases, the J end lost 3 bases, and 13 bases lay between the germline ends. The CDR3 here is CATSRDNYEQYF. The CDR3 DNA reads TGTGCCACGTCCCGGGACAACTACGAGCAGTACTTC.

The CDR3, as DNA: TGTGCCAGCAGCTCCACTAGGGAGACCCAGTACTTC. The encoded protein is CASSSTRETQYF. The V gene is TRBV7-9, the J gene TRBJ2-5; TRBD2 is a possible D gene (5 bases). Germline V gene lookup returns CDR1 SEHNR and CDR2 FQNEAQ (reference sequence). The CDR3 has 12 amino acids. With 4 bases removed from V and 5 bases from J, the gap between germline ends came to 8 bases.

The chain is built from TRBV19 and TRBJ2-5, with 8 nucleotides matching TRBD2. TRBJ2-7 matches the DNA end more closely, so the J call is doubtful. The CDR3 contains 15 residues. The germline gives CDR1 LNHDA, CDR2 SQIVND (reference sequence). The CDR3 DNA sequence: TGTGCCAGTAGTGCTCTAGCGGGCCTCGCCTACGAGCAGTACTTC. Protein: CASSALAGLAYEQYF.

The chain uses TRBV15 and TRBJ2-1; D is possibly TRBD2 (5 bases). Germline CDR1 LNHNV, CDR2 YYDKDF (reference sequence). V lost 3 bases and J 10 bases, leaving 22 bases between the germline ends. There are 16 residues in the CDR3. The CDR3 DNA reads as TGTGCCACCAGCAGGGGAAGCGAGGGCACGTTTCGCGAGCAGTTCTTC. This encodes CATSRGSEGTFREQFF.

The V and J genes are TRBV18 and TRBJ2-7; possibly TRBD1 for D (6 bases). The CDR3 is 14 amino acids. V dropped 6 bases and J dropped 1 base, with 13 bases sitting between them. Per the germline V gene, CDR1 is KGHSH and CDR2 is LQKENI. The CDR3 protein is CASSLSGTSYEQYF. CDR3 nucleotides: TGTGCCAGCTCTCTTTCGGGGACATCCTACGAGCAGTACTTC.

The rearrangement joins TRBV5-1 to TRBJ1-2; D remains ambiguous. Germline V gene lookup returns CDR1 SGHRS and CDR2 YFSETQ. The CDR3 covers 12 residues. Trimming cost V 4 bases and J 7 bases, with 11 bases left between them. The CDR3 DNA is TGCGCCAGCAGCCGGGGAGAGTCTGGCTACACCTTC. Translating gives CASSRGESGYTF.

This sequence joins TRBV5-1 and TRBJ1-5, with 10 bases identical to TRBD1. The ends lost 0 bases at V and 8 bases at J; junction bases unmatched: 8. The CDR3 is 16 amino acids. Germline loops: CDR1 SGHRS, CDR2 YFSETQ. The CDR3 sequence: CASSLGWGQGREPQHF. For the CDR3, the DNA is TGCGCCAGCAGCTTGGGTTGGGGACAGGGGCGGGAGCCCCAGCATTTT.

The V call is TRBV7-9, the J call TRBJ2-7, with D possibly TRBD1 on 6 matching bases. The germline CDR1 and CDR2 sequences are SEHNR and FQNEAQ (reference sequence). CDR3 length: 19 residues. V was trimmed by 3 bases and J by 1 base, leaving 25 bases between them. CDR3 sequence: CASSFRPLLDRVFSYEQYF. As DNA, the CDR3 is TGTGCCAGCAGCTTCCGACCACTTTTGGACAGAGTTTTTTCCTACGAGCAGTACTTC.

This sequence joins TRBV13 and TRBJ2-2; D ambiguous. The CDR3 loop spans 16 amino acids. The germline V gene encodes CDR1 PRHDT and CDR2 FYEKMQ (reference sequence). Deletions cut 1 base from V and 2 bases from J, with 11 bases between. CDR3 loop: CASSLDPTSNTGELFF. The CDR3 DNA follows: TGTGCCAGCAGCTTAGATCCAACATCAAACACCGGGGAGCTGTTTTTT.

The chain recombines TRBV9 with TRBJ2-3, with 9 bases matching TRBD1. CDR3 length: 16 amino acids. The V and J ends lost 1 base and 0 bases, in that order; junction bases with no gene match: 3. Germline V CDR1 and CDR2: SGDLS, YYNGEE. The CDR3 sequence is CASSVFGTGSTDTQYF. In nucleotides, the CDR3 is TGTGCCAGCAGCGTATTTGGGACAGGGAGCACAGATACGCAGTATTTT. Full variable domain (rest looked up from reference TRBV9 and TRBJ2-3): DSGVTQTPKHLITATGQRVTLRCSPRSGDLSVYWYQQSLDQGLQFLIQYYNGEERAKGNILERFSAQQFPDLHSELNLSSLELGDSALYFCASSVFGTGSTDTQYFGPGTRLTVL.

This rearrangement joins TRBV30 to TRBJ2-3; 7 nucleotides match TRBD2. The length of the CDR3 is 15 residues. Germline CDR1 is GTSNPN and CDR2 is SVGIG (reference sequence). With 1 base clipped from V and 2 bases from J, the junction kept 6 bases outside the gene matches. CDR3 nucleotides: TGTGCCTGGAGTGGGGTGGGAGGGGTCACAGATACGCAGTATTTT. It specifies CAWSGVGGVTDTQYF.

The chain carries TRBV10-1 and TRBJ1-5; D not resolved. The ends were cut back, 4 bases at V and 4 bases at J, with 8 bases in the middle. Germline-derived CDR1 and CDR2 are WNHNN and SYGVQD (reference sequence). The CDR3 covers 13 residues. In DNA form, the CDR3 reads TGCGCCAGCAGTGTAGCGGAAAATCAGCCCCAGCATTTT. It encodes CASSVAENQPQHF.